The clone carrying this T cell receptor beta chain has at least ten counts. The record originates from a study of Graves' ophthalmopathy and Graves' hyperthyroidism. Investigators amplified TCR beta CDR3 regions from RNA transcripts. Second-round multiplex PCR came after a first-round RT-PCR that employed HTBI primers. TCRdb re-analysed the multiplex PCR reads in MiXCR, keeping a single row per CDR3 protein. The data contain hundreds of thousands of distinct CDR3 sequences, about 21% of them singletons. By definition, stable hyperthyroidism involved no ophthalmopathy within 18 months of follow-up. Diagnosis was based on clinical symptoms, serum thyroxine, TRAb, thyroid ultrasound and orbital computed tomography. PBMCs had their origin in fresh peripheral blood (over 8.5 ml). The sample taken for sequencing was peripheral blood. The clonotype was recovered from a woman between 18 and 29 years old with stable Graves' hyperthyroidism.

Written as DNA, the CDR3 is TGCGCCAGCACCGGAGGAGGACGGATCCTCTATGGCTACACCTTC. Translating it yields CASTGGGRILYGYTF. The V call is TRBV10-2, the J call TRBJ1-2; D is ambiguous. This CDR3 has 15 amino acids. The V gene lost 7 bases and the J gene lost 4 bases, with 19 bases spanning the gap. Germline CDR1 WSHSY, CDR2 SAAADI.